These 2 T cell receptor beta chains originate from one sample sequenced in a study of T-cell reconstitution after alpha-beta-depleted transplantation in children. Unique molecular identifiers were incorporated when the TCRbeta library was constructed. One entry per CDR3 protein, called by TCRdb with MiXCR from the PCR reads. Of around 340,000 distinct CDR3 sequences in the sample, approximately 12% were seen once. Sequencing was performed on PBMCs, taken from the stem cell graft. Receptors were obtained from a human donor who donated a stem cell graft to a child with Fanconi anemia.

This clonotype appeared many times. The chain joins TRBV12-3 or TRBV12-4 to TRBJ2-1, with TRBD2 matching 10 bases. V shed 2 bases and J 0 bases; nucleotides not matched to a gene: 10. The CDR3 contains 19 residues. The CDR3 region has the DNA TGTGCCAGCAGTTTAAGGGCTAGCGGGGGCCCGAGCTCCTACAATGAGCAGTTCTTC. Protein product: CASSLRASGGPSSYNEQFF.

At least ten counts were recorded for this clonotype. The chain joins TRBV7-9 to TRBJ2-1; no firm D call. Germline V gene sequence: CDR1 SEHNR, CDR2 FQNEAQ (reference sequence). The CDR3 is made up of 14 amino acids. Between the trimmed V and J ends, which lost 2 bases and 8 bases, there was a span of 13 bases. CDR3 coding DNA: TGTGCCAGCAGCTTAAGCCTATCTGGCGATGAGCAGTTCTTC. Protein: CASSLSLSGDEQFF.